These 8 T cell receptor beta chains share one sample of origin, sequenced in a study of blood T cell repertoires in COVID-19. Clones were sequenced by immunoSEQ multiplex PCR, and TCRdb holds only the in-frame ones, with some missing. The table lists under 200,000 clones, around 76% of them singletons. The sample was peripheral blood. The receptors derive from a woman between 55 and 75 years old with COVID-19, enrolled during active disease.

This chain uses TRBV9 with TRBJ2-1, with D possibly being TRBD2 (5 bases). Germline CDR1 is SGDLS and CDR2 is YYNGEE. The CDR3 contains 13 residues. The V gene lost 1 base and the J gene lost 8 bases, with 10 bases spanning the gap. The CDR3 DNA reads TGTGCCAGCAGCGTAACTAGTGGACATGAGCAGTTCTTC. The encoded protein is CASSVTSGHEQFF.

The chain uses TRBV5-1 and TRBJ1-1; possibly TRBD1 for D (5 bases). The CDR3 length is 13 residues. The germline V and J ends were trimmed by 4 bases and 7 bases, with 14 bases remaining between them. The germline gives CDR1 SGHRS, CDR2 YFSETQ. The CDR3: CASSQTGVGEAFF. The CDR3 DNA follows: TGCGCCAGCAGCCAAACAGGAGTTGGTGAAGCTTTCTTT.

This rearrangement joins TRBV30 to TRBJ2-7, with a tentative D call TRBD2 (5 bases). Deletions cut 3 bases from V and 7 bases from J, with 10 bases between. CDR1 and CDR2 (germline): GTSNPN, SVGIG (reference sequence). The CDR3 sequence is 11 residues long. The CDR3 protein is CAWRLSGEQYF. CDR3 in DNA: TGTGCCTGGAGACTTTCGGGGGAGCAGTACTTC.

The rearrangement joins TRBV9 to TRBJ1-3; TRBD1 matches 10 bases. CDR1 is SGDLS and CDR2 is YYNGEE in the germline V gene. The CDR3 has 15 amino acids. Trimming cost V 3 bases and J 0 bases; bases outside gene matches: 0. CDR3 sequence: CASSGTGGSGNTIYF. The DNA for the CDR3 is TGTGCCAGCAGCGGGACAGGGGGCTCTGGAAACACCATATATTTT.

The J gene is TRBJ1-5, the V gene TRBV5-1, with D hard to call. Trimming removed 2 bases from V and 2 bases from J, with 14 bases in between. Germline V gene data show CDR1 as SGHRS and CDR2 as YFSETQ. The CDR3 has 16 residues. CDR3 nucleotides: TGCGCCAGCAGCTTATCGCCAACCGGTGGCAATCAGCCCCAGCATTTT. This codes for CASSLSPTGGNQPQHF.

This chain joins TRBV5-5 and TRBJ1-2; tentatively, D is TRBD1 (6 bases). Per germline, CDR1 SGHKS and CDR2 YYEKEE (reference sequence). The CDR3 has 13 residues. Trimming shortened V by 0 bases and J by 6 bases, and 9 bases separated the two germline ends. CDR3 sequence reads: CASSLVPGDGYTF. As DNA, the CDR3 is TGTGCCAGCAGCTTGGTTCCAGGGGATGGCTACACCTTC.

The CDR3 sequence is CASSGTREDYGYTF. The CDR3 nucleotides are TGTGCCAGCAGTGGGACCCGGGAGGACTATGGCTACACCTTC. This chain joins TRBV25-1 and TRBJ1-2; D unresolved. Trimming took 4 bases from V and 3 from J, leaving 12 bases between them. The CDR3 loop spans 14 amino acids. Germline CDR1 reads MGHDK; CDR2 reads SYGVNS.

The CDR3 DNA sequence: TGTGCCAGCAGTGAAATTCTAGCGGGAGGGCTAGAGACCCAGTACTTC. Amino acid sequence: CASSEILAGGLETQYF. This chain uses TRBV6-1 with TRBJ2-5, with 12 bases aligning to TRBD2. Germline-derived CDR1 and CDR2 are MNHNS and SASEGT. The CDR3 has 16 residues. The V gene end was trimmed by 2 bases and the J gene end by 4 bases; junction bases not matched to a gene: 5.